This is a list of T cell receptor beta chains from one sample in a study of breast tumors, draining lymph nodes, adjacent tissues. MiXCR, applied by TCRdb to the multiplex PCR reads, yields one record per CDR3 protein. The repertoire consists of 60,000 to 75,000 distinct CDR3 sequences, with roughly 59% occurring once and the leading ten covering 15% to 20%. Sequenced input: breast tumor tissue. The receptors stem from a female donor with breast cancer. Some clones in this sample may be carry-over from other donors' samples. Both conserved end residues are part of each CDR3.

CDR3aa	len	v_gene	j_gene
CASTGTRAGEQFF	13	TRBV2	TRBJ2-1
CSASDRDRGLGYEQYF	16	TRBV20-1	TRBJ2-7
CASSERTGNSPLHF	14	TRBV19	TRBJ1-6
CASSRSLAGDVSYYEQYF	18	TRBV7-2	TRBJ2-7
CASSLVTGVYNSPLHF	16	TRBV11-2	TRBJ1-6
CSARLVAGWGPPDTQYF	17	TRBV20-1	TRBJ2-3
CSVVYYLGANEQFF	14	TRBV29-1	TRBJ2-1
CASSLDGLIMGTGELFF	17	TRBV5-1	TRBJ2-2
CASSQDPPGQGHVLTF	16	TRBV4-1	TRBJ2-6
CASSDQDTYEQYF	13	TRBV2	TRBJ2-7
CACSATSGPYEQYF	14	TRBV10-2	TRBJ2-7
CAWRHSGNTIYF	12	TRBV30	TRBJ1-3
CASSLEGDHEQYF	13	TRBV11-2	TRBJ2-7
CASSPGTSHILTDTQYF	17	TRBV7-7	TRBJ2-3
CASSFAGVSGNTIYF	15	TRBV12-3/TRBV12-4	TRBJ1-3
CSAVPGDNSGNTIYF	15	TRBV20-1	TRBJ1-3
CASSLARRQLLSYNEQFF	18	TRBV7-9	TRBJ2-1
CASSPNTASGYTF	13	TRBV5-1	TRBJ1-2
CASTLGRDGYTF	12	TRBV5-8	TRBJ1-2
CASSHRLGGYTF	12	TRBV12-3/TRBV12-4	TRBJ1-2
CASSLFDGFGKLFF	14	TRBV5-1	TRBJ1-4
CATSDLAGFTMLTDTQYF	18	TRBV24-1	TRBJ2-3
CASSTGYNEKLFF	13	TRBV12-3/TRBV12-4	TRBJ1-4
CASSKTEYGYTF	12	TRBV27	TRBJ1-2
CATYGLAGDYNEQFF	15	TRBV6-6	TRBJ2-1
CAISRQMSTGELFF	14	TRBV15	TRBJ2-2
CASSPWDPPAYGYTF	15	TRBV6-6	TRBJ1-2
CASRTGATNEKLFF	14	TRBV2	TRBJ1-4
CSAREAASGTDTQYF	15	TRBV20-1	TRBJ2-3
CASSLGGAHQETQYF	15	TRBV9	TRBJ2-5
CSAISDRGLAGWGPPDTQYF	20	TRBV20-1	TRBJ2-3
CASSSGGTGELFF	13	TRBV7-8	TRBJ2-2
CASSATAGGSPYNSPLHF	18	TRBV6-1	TRBJ1-6
CASSIESTDTQYF	13	TRBV19	TRBJ2-3
CASSDSYEQYF	11	TRBV19	TRBJ2-7
CASRRIRAPYEQYF	14	TRBV6-5	TRBJ2-7
CASRAHRDRDQPQHF	15	TRBV10-2	TRBJ1-5
CSARTSGSYAQHF	13	TRBV20-1	TRBJ2-7
CATGSQSSYNEQFF	14	TRBV15	TRBJ2-1
CASRTDRGDEQYF	13	TRBV2	TRBJ2-7
CSARVAGEDTQYF	13	TRBV20-1	TRBJ2-3
CSARTAADYEQYF	13	TRBV20-1	TRBJ2-7
CATDRAPGGGFRETQYF	17	TRBV15	TRBJ2-5
CSVGPFNSPLHF	12	TRBV29-1	TRBJ1-6
CASSPTSGSIGEQFF	15	TRBV27	TRBJ2-1
CASRMASSDTQYF	13	TRBV2	TRBJ2-3
CASSLMGQGYGYTF	14	TRBV5-8	TRBJ1-2
CASSVDLPGSPLHF	14	TRBV2	TRBJ1-6
CASSLARTAYEQYF	14	TRBV5-5	TRBJ2-7
CASSSLAGTSTDTQYF	16	TRBV6-5	TRBJ2-3
CASSLRLGGDGYTF	14	TRBV28	TRBJ1-2
CASSSDRSGRGNTIYF	16	TRBV7-9	TRBJ1-3
CASSLNRGGFGDTQYF	16	TRBV7-2	TRBJ2-3
CASSLGGPGANVLTF	15	TRBV7-6	TRBJ2-6